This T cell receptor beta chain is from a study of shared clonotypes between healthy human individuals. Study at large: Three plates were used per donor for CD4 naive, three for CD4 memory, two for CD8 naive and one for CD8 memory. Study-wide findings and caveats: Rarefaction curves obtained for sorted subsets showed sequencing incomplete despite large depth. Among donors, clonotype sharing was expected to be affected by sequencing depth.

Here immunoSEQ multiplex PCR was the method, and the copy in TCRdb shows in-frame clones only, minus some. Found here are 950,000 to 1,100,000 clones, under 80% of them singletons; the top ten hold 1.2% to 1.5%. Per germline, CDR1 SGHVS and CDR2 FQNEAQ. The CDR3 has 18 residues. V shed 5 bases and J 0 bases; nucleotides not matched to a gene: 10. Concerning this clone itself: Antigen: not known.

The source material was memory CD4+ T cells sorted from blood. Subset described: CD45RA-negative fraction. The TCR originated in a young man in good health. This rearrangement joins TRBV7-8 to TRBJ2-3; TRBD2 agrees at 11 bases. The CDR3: CASSPMTSGVPSTDTQYF. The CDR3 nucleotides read TGTGCCAGCAGCCCCATGACTAGCGGGGTTCCTAGCACAGATACGCAGTATTTT.